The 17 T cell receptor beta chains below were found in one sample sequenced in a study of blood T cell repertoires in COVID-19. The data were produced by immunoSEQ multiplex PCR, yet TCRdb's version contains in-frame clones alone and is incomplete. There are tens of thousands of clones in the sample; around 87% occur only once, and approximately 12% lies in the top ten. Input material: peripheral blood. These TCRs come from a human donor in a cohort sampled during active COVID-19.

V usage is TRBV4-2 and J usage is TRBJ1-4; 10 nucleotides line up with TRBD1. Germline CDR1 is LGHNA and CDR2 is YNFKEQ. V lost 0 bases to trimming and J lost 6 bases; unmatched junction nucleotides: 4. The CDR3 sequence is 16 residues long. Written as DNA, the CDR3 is TGTGCCAGCAGCCAAGATCAGGGGACAGGGGATGAAAAACTGTTTTTT. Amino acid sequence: CASSQDQGTGDEKLFF.

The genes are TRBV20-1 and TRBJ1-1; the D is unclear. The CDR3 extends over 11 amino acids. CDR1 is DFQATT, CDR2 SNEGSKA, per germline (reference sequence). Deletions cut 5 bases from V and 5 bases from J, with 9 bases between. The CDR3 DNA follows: TGCAGTGCTTATATGAGAACTGAAGCTTTCTTT. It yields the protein CSAYMRTEAFF.

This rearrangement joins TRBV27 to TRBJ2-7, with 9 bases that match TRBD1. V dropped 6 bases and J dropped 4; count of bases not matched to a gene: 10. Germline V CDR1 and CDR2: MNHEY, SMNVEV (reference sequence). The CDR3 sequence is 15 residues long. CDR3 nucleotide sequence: TGTGCCAGCAGCCCACCGGGACAGGGAAAATACGAGCAGTACTTC. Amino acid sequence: CASSPPGQGKYEQYF.

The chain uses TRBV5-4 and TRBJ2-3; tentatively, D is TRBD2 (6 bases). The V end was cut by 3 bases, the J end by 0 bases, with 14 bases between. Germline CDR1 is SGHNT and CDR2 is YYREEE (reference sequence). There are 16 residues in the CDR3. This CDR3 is CASSSGSRGSTDTQYF. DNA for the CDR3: TGTGCCAGCAGCTCGGGGAGCCGGGGGAGCACAGATACGCAGTATTTT.

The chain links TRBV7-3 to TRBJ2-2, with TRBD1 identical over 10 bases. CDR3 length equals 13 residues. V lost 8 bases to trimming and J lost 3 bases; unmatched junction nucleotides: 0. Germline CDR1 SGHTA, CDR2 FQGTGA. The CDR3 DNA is TGTGCCAGCGACAGGGGGCACACCGGGGAGCTGTTTTTT. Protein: CASDRGHTGELFF.

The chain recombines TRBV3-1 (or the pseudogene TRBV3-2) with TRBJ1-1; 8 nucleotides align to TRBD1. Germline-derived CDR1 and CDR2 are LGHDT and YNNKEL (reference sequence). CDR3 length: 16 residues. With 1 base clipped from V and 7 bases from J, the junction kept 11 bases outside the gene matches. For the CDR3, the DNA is TGTGCCAGCAGCCAAGCCTCAAGACAGGGGTCGGGTGAAGCTTTCTTT. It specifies CASSQASRQGSGEAFF.

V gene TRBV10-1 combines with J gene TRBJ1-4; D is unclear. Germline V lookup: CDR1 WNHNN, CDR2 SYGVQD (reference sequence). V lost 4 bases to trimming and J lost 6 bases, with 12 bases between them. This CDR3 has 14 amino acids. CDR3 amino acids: CASSAAGPDEKLFF. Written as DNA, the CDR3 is TGCGCCAGCAGTGCGGCGGGTCCCGATGAAAAACTGTTTTTT.

The CDR3 loop is CATRPPGTAGANVLTF. The CDR3 DNA reads TGTGCCACAAGACCCCCCGGGACAGCTGGGGCCAACGTCCTGACTTTC. The rearrangement uses TRBV3-1 (or the pseudogene TRBV3-2) and TRBJ2-6; 7 nucleotides line up with TRBD1. The CDR3 runs 16 residues. CDR1 LGHDT and CDR2 YNNKEL come from the germline V gene (reference sequence). V dropped 10 bases and J dropped 2; count of bases not matched to a gene: 11.

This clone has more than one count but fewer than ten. The CDR3 spells CASSTTTGPYEQYF. In DNA form, the CDR3 reads TGTGCCAGCAGCACAACGACAGGCCCCTACGAGCAGTACTTC. This chain links TRBV7-9 with TRBJ2-7; possible D gene TRBD1, 6 bases. Germline CDR1 SEHNR, CDR2 FQNEAQ (reference sequence). Trimming cost V 5 bases and J 2 bases, with 13 bases left between them. CDR3 size: 14 residues.

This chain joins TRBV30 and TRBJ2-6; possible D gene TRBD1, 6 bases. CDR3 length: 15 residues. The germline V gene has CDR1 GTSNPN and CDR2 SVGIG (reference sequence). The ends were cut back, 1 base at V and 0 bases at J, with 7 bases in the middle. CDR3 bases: TGTGCCTGGAGTGCCAGGGGCTCTGGGGCCAACGTCCTGACTTTC. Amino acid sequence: CAWSARGSGANVLTF.

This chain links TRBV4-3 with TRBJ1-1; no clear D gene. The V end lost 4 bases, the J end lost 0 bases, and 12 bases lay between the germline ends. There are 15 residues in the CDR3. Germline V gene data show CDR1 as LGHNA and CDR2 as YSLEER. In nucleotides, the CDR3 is TGCGCCAGCAGCCCGCAGACAAATATGAACACTGAAGCTTTCTTT. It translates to CASSPQTNMNTEAFF.

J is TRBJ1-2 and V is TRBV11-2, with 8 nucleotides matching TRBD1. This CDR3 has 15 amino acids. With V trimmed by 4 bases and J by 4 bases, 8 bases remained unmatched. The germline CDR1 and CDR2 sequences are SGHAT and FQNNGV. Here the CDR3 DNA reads TGTGCCAGCAGCTCCCCACGGACAGGGAGCTATGGCTACACCTTC. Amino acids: CASSSPRTGSYGYTF.

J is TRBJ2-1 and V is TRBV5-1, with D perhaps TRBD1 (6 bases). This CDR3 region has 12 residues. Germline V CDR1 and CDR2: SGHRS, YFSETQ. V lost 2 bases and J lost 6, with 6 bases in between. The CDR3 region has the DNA TGCGCCAGCAGCTTAGGGGGCAATGAGCAGTTCTTC. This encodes CASSLGGNEQFF. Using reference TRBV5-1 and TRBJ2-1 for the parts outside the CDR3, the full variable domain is KAGVTQTPRYLIKTRGQQVTLSCSPISGHRSVSWYQQTPGQGLQFLFEYFSETQRNKGNFPGRFSGRQFSNSRSEMNVSTLELGDSALYLCASSLGGNEQFFGPGTRLTVL.

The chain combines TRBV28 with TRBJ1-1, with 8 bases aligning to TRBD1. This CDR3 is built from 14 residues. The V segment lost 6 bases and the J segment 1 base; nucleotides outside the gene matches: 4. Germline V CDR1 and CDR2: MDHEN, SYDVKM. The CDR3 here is CASSAGGRNTEAFF. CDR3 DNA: TGTGCCAGCAGCGCAGGGGGCAGGAACACTGAAGCTTTCTTT.

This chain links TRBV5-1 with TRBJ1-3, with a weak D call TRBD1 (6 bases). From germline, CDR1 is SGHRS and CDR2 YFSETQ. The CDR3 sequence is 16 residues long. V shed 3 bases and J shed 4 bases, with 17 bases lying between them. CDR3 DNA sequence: TGCGCCAGCAGCTATGGTGGGCAGGGGCCAGGAAACACCATATATTTT. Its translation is CASSYGGQGPGNTIYF.

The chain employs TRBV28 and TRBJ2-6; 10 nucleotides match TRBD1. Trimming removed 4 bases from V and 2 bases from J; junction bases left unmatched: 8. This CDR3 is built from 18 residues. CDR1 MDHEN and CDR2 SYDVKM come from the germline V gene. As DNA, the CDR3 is TGTGCCAGCAGTTCGGGGGGACAGGGGTTAGCTGGGGCCAACGTCCTGACTTTC. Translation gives CASSSGGQGLAGANVLTF.

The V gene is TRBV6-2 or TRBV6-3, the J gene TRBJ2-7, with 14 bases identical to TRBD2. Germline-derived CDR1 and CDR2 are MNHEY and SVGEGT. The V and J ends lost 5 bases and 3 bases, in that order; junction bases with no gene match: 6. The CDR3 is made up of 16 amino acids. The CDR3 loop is CASSTTSGGAVYEQYF. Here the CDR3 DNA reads TGTGCCAGCAGTACGACTAGCGGGGGGGCCGTCTACGAGCAGTACTTC.